This TCR beta chain was captured in a study of blood T cell repertoires in COVID-19. This clone was seen a handful of times. The CDR3 consists of 20 residues. In germline, CDR1 is MGHRA, CDR2 YSYEKL. V lost 1 base and J lost 2, with 23 bases in between. The method was immunoSEQ multiplex PCR; TCRdb's version includes in-frame clones alone and lacks a portion of them. The sample carries approximately 230,000 clones, around 86% recorded once. The V and J genes are TRBV4-1 and TRBJ2-2; D may be TRBD1 (6 bases). Sequencing was performed on PBMCs or T cells enriched from blood (not recorded which). The TCR sequence derives from a man between 18 and 29 years old who had recovered from COVID-19. CDR3 region: CASSQVLIFLDRKNTGELFF. Written as DNA, the CDR3 is TGCGCCAGCAGCCAAGTTTTAATTTTTTTGGACAGAAAAAACACCGGGGAGCTGTTTTTT.